A single sample gave rise to the 27 T cell receptor beta chains below, sequenced in a study of control samples from healthy donors and cancer patients. Clones were sequenced by immunoSEQ multiplex PCR, and TCRdb holds only the in-frame ones, with some missing. In the table there are 100,000 to 150,000 clones, around 93% of which are singletons. Sequencing used blood. These receptors originate from a woman between 45 and 60 years old in good health.

V and J are TRBV5-1 and TRBJ1-6; 8 bases map to TRBD1. The germline V gene has CDR1 SGHRS and CDR2 YFSETQ. V shed 2 bases and J 9 bases; nucleotides not matched to a gene: 4. The CDR3 is 14 residues long. CDR3 DNA: TGCGCCAGCAGCTTCCAGGGGGCTACTTCACCCCTCCACTTT. It specifies CASSFQGATSPLHF. Full variable domain (outside the CDR3, taken from reference TRBV5-1 and TRBJ1-6): KAGVTQTPRYLIKTRGQQVTLSCSPISGHRSVSWYQQTPGQGLQFLFEYFSETQRNKGNFPGRFSGRQFSNSRSEMNVSTLELGDSALYLCASSFQGATSPLHFGNGTRLTVT.

This clone was found once. The CDR3 DNA is TGTGCCACCAGCAGAGATCAGGGGACGGAAAAGGAGTACTTC. This codes for CATSRDQGTEKEYF. The genes are TRBV15 and TRBJ2-7; D is perhaps TRBD1 (6 bases). V shed 0 bases and J shed 11 bases, with 17 bases lying between them. The CDR3 loop spans 14 amino acids. Germline CDR1 LNHNV, CDR2 YYDKDF (reference sequence).

CDR3 sequence: CASGKGLAGPTDTQYF. The CDR3 nucleotides read TGTGCTAGTGGGAAAGGACTAGCGGGACCCACAGATACGCAGTATTTT. This chain uses TRBV12-5 with TRBJ2-3, with TRBD2 matching over 12 bases. Germline V gene sequence: CDR1 LGHNT, CDR2 FRNRAP. The CDR3 covers 16 residues. The J segment lost 2 bases and the V segment lost 6 bases, leaving 6 bases of the junction unmatched. Filled out from reference TRBV12-5 and TRBJ2-3, the complete variable domain reads DARVTQTPRHKVTEMGQEVTMRCQPILGHNTVFWYRQTMMQGLELLAYFRNRAPLDDSGMPKDRFSAEMPDATLATLKIQPSEPRDSAVYFCASGKGLAGPTDTQYFGPGTRLTVL.

This clone was observed once. The V and J genes are TRBV14 and TRBJ1-1; weak D call: TRBD1 (5 bases). The V end was cut by 2 bases, the J end by 0 bases, with 16 bases between. This CDR3 has 17 amino acids. Germline CDR1 SGHDN, CDR2 FVKESK. The CDR3, as DNA: TGTGCCAGCAGCCAATATGACTTGGGGGGGGTGAACACTGAAGCTTTCTTT. This gives the protein CASSQYDLGGVNTEAFF.

This chain joins TRBV19 and TRBJ2-5, with 12 positions matching TRBD2. V shed 5 bases and J 4 bases; nucleotides not matched to a gene: 14. The CDR3 extends over 18 amino acids. Looked up from germline, CDR1 is LNHDA and CDR2 is SQIVND (reference sequence). CDR3 sequence: CASSAVLAGGRGRETQYF. The CDR3 nucleotides are TGTGCCAGTAGTGCCGTACTAGCGGGAGGTAGGGGACGAGAGACCCAGTACTTC. Combining the CDR3 with reference TRBV19 and TRBJ2-5 gives the whole variable domain DGGITQSPKYLFRKEGQNVTLSCEQNLNHDAMYWYRQDPGQGLRLIYYSQIVNDFQKGDIAEGYSVSREKKESFPLTVTSAQKNPTAFYLCASSAVLAGGRGRETQYFGPGTRLLVL.

The CDR3 region is CASSLPRAGDDYEQYF. CDR3 DNA: TGCGCCAGCAGCTTACCCCGGGCGGGAGACGACTACGAGCAGTACTTC. The rearrangement uses TRBV5-1 and TRBJ2-7, with TRBD2 matching over 7 bases. There are 16 residues in the CDR3. CDR1 is SGHRS, CDR2 YFSETQ, per germline. V lost 2 bases to trimming and J lost 3 bases; unmatched junction nucleotides: 11.

The chain joins TRBV24-1 to TRBJ1-4; 8 bases agree with TRBD1. The trim removed 7 bases at V and 0 bases at J, leaving 9 bases unmatched. This CDR3 spans 17 amino acids. CDR1 is KGHDR, CDR2 SFDVKD, per germline. Written as DNA, the CDR3 is TGTGCCACCAGCAAACGACGGGACAGGACAACTAATGAAAAACTGTTTTTT. This gives the protein CATSKRRDRTTNEKLFF.

The J gene is TRBJ1-2, the V gene TRBV6-5; D may be TRBD1 (5 bases). The CDR3 contains 14 residues. Germline assignment: CDR1 MNHEY and CDR2 SVGAGI. Trimming left V 6 bases short and J 5 bases short, with 16 bases between. CDR3 protein: CASRHEGFSYGYTF. In DNA, the CDR3 is TGTGCCAGCAGACATGAGGGGTTCTCTTATGGCTACACCTTC.

This rearrangement joins TRBV4-2 to TRBJ1-6; D possibly corresponds to TRBD1 (6 bases). The ends were cut back, 2 bases at V and 5 bases at J, with 16 bases in the middle. The CDR3 runs 17 residues. Germline lookup yields CDR1 LGHNA and CDR2 YNFKEQ. The DNA for the CDR3 is TGTGCCAGCAGCCAAACACAGGGCGCCTCAAATAATTCACCCCTCCACTTT. Amino acid sequence: CASSQTQGASNNSPLHF.

The chain has TRBV3-1 (or the pseudogene TRBV3-2) and TRBJ1-1, with TRBD1 as a possible D gene (5 bases). The CDR3 extends over 14 amino acids. Trimming left V 0 bases short and J 3 bases short, with 8 bases between. The V gene's germline CDR1 is LGHDT and CDR2 YNNKEL (reference sequence). In DNA, the CDR3 is TGTGCCAGCAGCCAAGAGGGGCCGTACACTGAAGCTTTCTTT. It encodes CASSQEGPYTEAFF.

CDR3 bases: TGTGCCAGTAGTATGAGGGGGTCCTTGGACGAGCAGTACTTC. The encoded protein is CASSMRGSLDEQYF. The rearrangement joins TRBV19 to TRBJ2-7, with D possibly being TRBD1 (6 bases). V was trimmed by 3 bases and J by 5 bases, leaving 14 bases between them. Germline-derived CDR1 and CDR2 are LNHDA and SQIVND (reference sequence). CDR3 length: 14 residues.

This sequence joins TRBV6-9 and TRBJ1-5; D is possibly TRBD1 (5 bases). Trimming left V 6 bases short and J 7 bases short, with 16 bases between. This CDR3 is built from 14 residues. In germline, CDR1 is MNHGY, CDR2 SVAAGI. The CDR3 sequence is CASSQGPIRQPQHF. In DNA form, the CDR3 reads TGTGCCAGCAGCCAGGGCCCTATCCGGCAGCCCCAGCATTTT.

The chain is built from TRBV27 and TRBJ1-2; D remains unclear. Germline V gene lookup returns CDR1 MNHEY and CDR2 SMNVEV (reference sequence). The ends were cut back, 3 bases at V and 5 bases at J, with 10 bases in the middle. The CDR3 runs to 13 residues. CDR3 coding DNA: TGTGCCAGCAGTTTGTCAAATTCTTATGGCTACACCTTC. It yields the protein CASSLSNSYGYTF.

As regards this clone: Within the sample, other DNA sequences also encode this same CDR3. The chain joins TRBV14 to TRBJ1-1, with a possible D match to TRBD1 (6 bases). Trimming removed 5 bases from V and 5 bases from J, with 9 bases in between. Germline CDR1 and CDR2: SGHDN and FVKESK. This CDR3 has 12 amino acids. The CDR3 DNA follows: TGTGCCAGCAGCGGTAGGGGGACTGAAGCTTTCTTT. As protein: CASSGRGTEAFF.

This clone was detected only a few times. V gene TRBV5-5 combines with J gene TRBJ1-3, with 7 bases identical to TRBD1. The CDR3 totals 16 residues. Trimming cost V 0 bases and J 5 bases; bases outside gene matches: 8. Per germline, CDR1 SGHKS and CDR2 YYEKEE (reference sequence). The CDR3 DNA sequence: TGTGCCAGCAGCTTGGACTCCGGGACAGCCCGAAACACCATATATTTT. Its translation: CASSLDSGTARNTIYF.

The chain uses TRBV11-2 and TRBJ2-7; unclear D gene. Germline V gene data show CDR1 as SGHAT and CDR2 as FQNNGV. The CDR3 sequence is 16 residues long. Between the trimmed V and J ends, which lost 5 bases and 5 bases, there was a span of 22 bases. The CDR3, as DNA: TGTGCCAGCAGCCCCCTTCCGGGCCAAGGCAGCCACGAGCAGTACTTC. This sequence encodes CASSPLPGQGSHEQYF.

V and J are TRBV5-1 and TRBJ1-1; D is perhaps TRBD1 (5 bases). V gave up 0 bases and J gave up 6 bases, with 12 bases separating them. Germline lookup yields CDR1 SGHRS and CDR2 YFSETQ. CDR3 length: 14 residues. This chain's CDR3 is CASSLAPGSPEAFF. In DNA, the CDR3 is TGCGCCAGCAGCTTGGCCCCAGGGAGTCCTGAAGCTTTCTTT.

This rearrangement joins TRBV5-6 to TRBJ1-2; 10 bases match TRBD1. The CDR3 length is 14 residues. Germline V CDR1 and CDR2: SGHDT, YYEEEE. V lost 3 bases, J lost 7 bases, and 6 bases stayed unmatched. The CDR3 nucleotides are TGTGCCAGCAGCTCCCGGGACAGGGGTTTTGGCTACACCTTC. Translating gives CASSSRDRGFGYTF.

This chain links TRBV10-2 with TRBJ2-7; unclear D gene. CDR3 length: 15 residues. Per germline, CDR1 WSHSY and CDR2 SAAADI. Trimming pared 4 bases from V and 2 bases from J, leaving 15 bases between. DNA for the CDR3: TGCGCCAGCAGTGGCGGCTGGGCCCAGCCCTACGAGCAGTACTTC. Its protein is CASSGGWAQPYEQYF.

This clone appeared once. The chain recombines TRBV6-5 with TRBJ1-2, with D possibly TRBD1 on 5 matching bases. Germline CDR1 reads MNHEY; CDR2 reads SVGAGI. The CDR3 runs to 13 residues. V was cut by 7 bases and J by 5 bases, with 14 bases left in between. In DNA, the CDR3 is TGTGCCAGCATTTTAGTCGGGGGATATGGCTACACCTTC. This gives the protein CASILVGGYGYTF.

The chain combines TRBV5-1 with TRBJ2-3; D perhaps matches TRBD2 (5 bases). Germline assignment: CDR1 SGHRS and CDR2 YFSETQ. The V and J ends lost 5 bases and 2 bases respectively, with 9 bases between them. The CDR3 is made up of 13 amino acids. The CDR3 is CASRDGITDTQYF. Here the CDR3 DNA reads TGCGCCAGCAGGGACGGGATCACAGATACGCAGTATTTT.

This sequence joins TRBV30 and TRBJ1-3, with D unclear. The V gene's germline CDR1 is GTSNPN and CDR2 SVGIG (reference sequence). V lost 0 bases and J 4 bases, leaving 10 bases between the germline ends. CDR3 length: 14 amino acids. As DNA, the CDR3 is TGTGCCTGGAGTGTAAGCAGGAAAGGAAACACCATATATTTT. This codes for CAWSVSRKGNTIYF.

The J gene is TRBJ1-4, the V gene TRBV6-5; TRBD1 matches at 7 bases. The V segment lost 6 bases and the J segment 6 bases; nucleotides outside the gene matches: 7. Germline CDR1 and CDR2: MNHEY and SVGAGI. This CDR3 region has 14 residues. CDR3: CASRTTTGDEKLFF. The CDR3, as DNA: TGTGCCAGCAGGACGACCACAGGGGATGAAAAACTGTTTTTT.

The V and J genes are TRBV24-1 and TRBJ1-2; 7 bases align to TRBD1. Germline V CDR1 and CDR2: KGHDR, SFDVKD. J was trimmed by 6 bases and V by 4 bases; bases with no gene match: 10. The CDR3 is 15 amino acids. This chain's CDR3 is CATSDPTGQPNGYTF. The CDR3, as DNA: TGTGCCACCAGTGACCCCACGGGACAGCCGAATGGCTACACCTTC.

The gene calls are TRBV28 and TRBJ2-7, with TRBD1 matching over 8 bases. V lost 4 bases and J lost 9; bases outside the gene matches: 8. CDR1 is MDHEN and CDR2 is SYDVKM in the germline V gene. The CDR3 extends over 13 amino acids. Here the CDR3 reads CASSSPGTGGQYF. The CDR3 DNA reads as TGTGCCAGCAGTTCCCCCGGGACAGGAGGGCAGTACTTC.

This clone was observed once. The chain joins TRBV19 to TRBJ1-5, with TRBD1 identical over 8 bases. After removal of 5 bases from V and 9 bases from J, the junction contained 12 bases not matched to a gene. CDR3 length equals 15 residues. The germline gives CDR1 LNHDA, CDR2 SQIVND (reference sequence). This CDR3 reads CASSLQGQGHWPQHF. Here the CDR3 DNA reads TGTGCCAGTAGTCTTCAAGGACAGGGACACTGGCCCCAGCATTTT.

The chain links TRBV6-1 to TRBJ2-7, with D perhaps assigned TRBD1 or TRBD2 (5 bases each). Per the germline V gene, CDR1 is MNHNS and CDR2 is SASEGT. Trimming shortened V by 1 base and J by 0 bases, and 19 bases separated the two germline ends. The CDR3 totals 18 residues. CDR3: CASSEVGTHASSSYEQYF. CDR3 nucleotide sequence: TGTGCCAGCAGTGAAGTCGGGACGCATGCTTCGAGCTCCTACGAGCAGTACTTC.